This paragraph covers one TCR beta chain sequence. Its cognate antigen is unknown. RNA extraction was followed by reverse transcription into cDNA, which acted as the sequencing template. TCRdb's copy holds only in-frame clones and misses some; the assay was immunoSEQ multiplex PCR. The sample holds 150,000 to 250,000 clones; about three fifths are singletons and the top ten take 3% to 3.5%. The data were obtained in a study of CD8+ T cells in alopecia areata. The treatment: oral pan-JAK inhibitor, 5-10 mg twice daily. Researchers gathered lesional scalp punch biopsies and peripheral blood from patients with alopecia areata. General observations from the study: There were also resident alphabeta T cells of normal skin sequenced in scalp samples. Across lesional scalp, and particularly alopecia totalis/universalis, clonality surpassed that of normal scalp.

Sample: CD4+ T cells sorted from blood, taken at week 4, from a patient treated with tofacitinib. This clonotype was sampled from a human donor with alopecia areata.

The CDR3 DNA reads TGTGCCAGCAGCTTAACGGGACGGACGAATTCACCCCTCCACTTT. Amino acids: CASSLTGRTNSPLHF. The rearrangement links TRBV7-9 to TRBJ1-6; perhaps TRBD1 as D (5 bases). CDR3 length: 15 amino acids. The germline V gene has CDR1 SEHNR and CDR2 FQNEAQ (reference sequence). Trimming pared 2 bases from V and 7 bases from J, leaving 12 bases between.